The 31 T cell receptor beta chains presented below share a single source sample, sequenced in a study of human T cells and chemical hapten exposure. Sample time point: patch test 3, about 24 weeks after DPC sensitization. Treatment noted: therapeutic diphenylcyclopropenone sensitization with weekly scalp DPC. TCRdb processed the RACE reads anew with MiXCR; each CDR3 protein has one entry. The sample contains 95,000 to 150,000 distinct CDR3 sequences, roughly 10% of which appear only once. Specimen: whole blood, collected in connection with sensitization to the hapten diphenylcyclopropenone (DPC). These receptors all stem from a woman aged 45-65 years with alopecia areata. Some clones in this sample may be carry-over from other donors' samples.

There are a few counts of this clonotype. CDR3 DNA sequence: TGTGCCAGCAGGGCTAGCGGGGGGACAGATACGCAGTATTTT. Protein sequence: CASRASGGTDTQYF. V gene TRBV7-2 combines with J gene TRBJ2-3; TRBD2 matches at 11 bases. Trimming removed 6 bases from V and 3 bases from J; junction bases left unmatched: 2. The CDR3 has 14 residues. Germline assignment: CDR1 SGHTA and CDR2 FQGNSA.

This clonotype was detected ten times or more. The CDR3 nucleotides read TGCGCCAGCAGTGAGTCGAACGGGTATCAGCCCCAGCATTTT. The encoded protein is CASSESNGYQPQHF. This chain uses TRBV10-2 with TRBJ1-5; D is unclear. The germline V and J ends were trimmed by 0 bases and 5 bases, with 8 bases remaining between them. This CDR3 comprises 14 residues. Per germline, CDR1 WSHSY and CDR2 SAAADI.

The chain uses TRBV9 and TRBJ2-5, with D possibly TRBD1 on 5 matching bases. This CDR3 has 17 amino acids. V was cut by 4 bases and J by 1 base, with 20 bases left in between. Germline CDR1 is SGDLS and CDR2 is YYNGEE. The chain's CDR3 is CASSPQPGHRLQETQYF. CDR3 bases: TGTGCCAGCAGCCCCCAACCCGGACACAGACTCCAAGAGACCCAGTACTTC.

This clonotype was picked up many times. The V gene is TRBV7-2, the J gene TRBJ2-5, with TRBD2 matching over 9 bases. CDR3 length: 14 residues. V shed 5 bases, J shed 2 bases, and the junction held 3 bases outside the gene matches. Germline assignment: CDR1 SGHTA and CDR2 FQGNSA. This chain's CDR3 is CASSLSGGQETQYF. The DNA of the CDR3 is TGTGCCAGCAGCCTGAGCGGGGGGCAAGAGACCCAGTACTTC.

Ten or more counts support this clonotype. The CDR3 DNA sequence: TGCAGCGTCTTGGGCACTGAAGCTTTCTTT. It translates to CSVLGTEAFF. The gene calls are TRBV29-1 and TRBJ1-1; D call uncertain. Germline CDR1 SQVTM, CDR2 ANQGSEA. V shed 6 bases and J shed 4 bases, with 6 bases lying between them. This CDR3 has 10 residues.

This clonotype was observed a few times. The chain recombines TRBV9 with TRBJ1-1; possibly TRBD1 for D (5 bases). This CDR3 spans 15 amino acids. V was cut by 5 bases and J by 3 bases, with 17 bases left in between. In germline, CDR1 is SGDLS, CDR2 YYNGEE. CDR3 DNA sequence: TGTGCCAGCAGTACGGGACTTAGAGGGTACACTGAAGCTTTCTTT. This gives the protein CASSTGLRGYTEAFF.

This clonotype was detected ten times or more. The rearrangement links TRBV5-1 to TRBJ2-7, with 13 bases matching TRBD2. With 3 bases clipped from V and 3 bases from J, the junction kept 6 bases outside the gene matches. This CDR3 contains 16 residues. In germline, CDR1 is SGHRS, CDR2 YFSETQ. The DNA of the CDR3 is TGCGCCAGCAGCTCCCCACTAGCGGGGGGGAACTACGAGCAGTACTTC. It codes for CASSSPLAGGNYEQYF.

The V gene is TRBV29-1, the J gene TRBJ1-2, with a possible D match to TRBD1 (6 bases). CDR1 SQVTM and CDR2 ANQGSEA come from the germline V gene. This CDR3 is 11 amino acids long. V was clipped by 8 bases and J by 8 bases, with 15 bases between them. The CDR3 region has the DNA TGCAGCCAATTTTCAGGGGAGGGCTACACCTTC. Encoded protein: CSQFSGEGYTF.

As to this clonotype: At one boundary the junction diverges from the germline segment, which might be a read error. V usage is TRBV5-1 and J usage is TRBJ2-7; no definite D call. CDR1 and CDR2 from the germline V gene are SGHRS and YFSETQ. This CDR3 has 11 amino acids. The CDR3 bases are TGCGCCAGCAGATTGGACGGAGAGCAGTACTTC. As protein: CASRLDGEQYF.

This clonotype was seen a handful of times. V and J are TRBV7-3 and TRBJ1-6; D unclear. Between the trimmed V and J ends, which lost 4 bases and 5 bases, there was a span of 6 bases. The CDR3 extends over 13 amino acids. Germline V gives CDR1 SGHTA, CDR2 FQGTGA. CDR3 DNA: TGTGCCAGCAGCTCCTTACATAATTCACCCCTCCACTTT. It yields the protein CASSSLHNSPLHF.

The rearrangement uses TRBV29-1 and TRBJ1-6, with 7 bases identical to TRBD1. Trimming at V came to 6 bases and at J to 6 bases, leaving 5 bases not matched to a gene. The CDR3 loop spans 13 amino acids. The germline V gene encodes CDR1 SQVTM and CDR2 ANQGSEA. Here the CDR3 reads CSVMTGINSPLHF. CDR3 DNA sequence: TGCAGCGTGATGACAGGGATTAATTCACCCCTCCACTTT.

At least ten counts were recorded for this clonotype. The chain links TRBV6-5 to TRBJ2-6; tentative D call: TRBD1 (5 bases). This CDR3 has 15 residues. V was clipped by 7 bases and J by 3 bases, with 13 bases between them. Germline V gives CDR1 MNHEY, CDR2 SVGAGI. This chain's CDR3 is CASTWGAHGANVLTF. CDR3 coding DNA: TGTGCCAGCACCTGGGGCGCGCATGGGGCCAACGTCCTGACTTTC.

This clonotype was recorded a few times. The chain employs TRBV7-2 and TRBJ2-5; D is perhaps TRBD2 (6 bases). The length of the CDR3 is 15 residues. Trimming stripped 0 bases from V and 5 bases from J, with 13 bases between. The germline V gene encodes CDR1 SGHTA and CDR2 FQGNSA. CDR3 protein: CASSLAGTPGETQYF. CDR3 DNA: TGTGCCAGCAGCTTAGCCGGGACTCCTGGTGAGACCCAGTACTTC.

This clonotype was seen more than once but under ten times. The CDR3 DNA reads TGTGCCAGCAGTCCCGGGACGAGGGCTCAGCCCCAGCATTTT. It translates to CASSPGTRAQPQHF. The chain links TRBV12-3 or TRBV12-4 to TRBJ1-5, with D perhaps matching TRBD1 (5 bases). CDR3 size: 14 residues. V lost 5 bases to trimming and J lost 6 bases, with 14 bases between them.

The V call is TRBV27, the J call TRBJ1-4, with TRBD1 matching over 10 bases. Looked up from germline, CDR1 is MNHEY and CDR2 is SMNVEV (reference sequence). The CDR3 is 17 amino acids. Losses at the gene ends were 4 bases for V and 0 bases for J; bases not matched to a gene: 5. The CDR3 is CASSSQTGGTTNEKLFF. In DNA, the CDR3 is TGTGCCAGCAGTTCCCAGACAGGGGGCACAACTAATGAAAAACTGTTTTTT. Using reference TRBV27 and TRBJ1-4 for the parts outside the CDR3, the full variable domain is EAQVTQNPRYLITVTGKKLTVTCSQNMNHEYMSWYRQDPGLGLRQIYYSMNVEVTDKGDVPEGYKVSRKEKRNFPLILESPSPNQTSLYFCASSSQTGGTTNEKLFFGSGTQLSVL.

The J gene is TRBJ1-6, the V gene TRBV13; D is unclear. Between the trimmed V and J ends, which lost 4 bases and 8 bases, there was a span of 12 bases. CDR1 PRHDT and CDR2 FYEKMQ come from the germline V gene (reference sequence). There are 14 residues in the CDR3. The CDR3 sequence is CASSSHSTDSPLHF. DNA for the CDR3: TGTGCCAGCAGCTCACACTCGACGGATTCACCCCTCCACTTT.

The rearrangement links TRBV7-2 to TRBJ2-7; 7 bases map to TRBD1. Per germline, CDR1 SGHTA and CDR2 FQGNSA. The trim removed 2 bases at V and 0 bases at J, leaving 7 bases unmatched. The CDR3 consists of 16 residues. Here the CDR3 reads CASSLSRAGGSYEQYF. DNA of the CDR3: TGTGCCAGCAGCTTAAGTCGGGCAGGGGGCTCCTACGAGCAGTACTTC. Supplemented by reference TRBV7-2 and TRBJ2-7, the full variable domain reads GAGVSQSPSNKVTEKGKDVELRCDPISGHTALYWYRQSLGQGLEFLIYFQGNSAPDKSGLPSDRFSAERTGGSVSTLTIQRTQQEDSAVYLCASSLSRAGGSYEQYFGPGTRLTVT.

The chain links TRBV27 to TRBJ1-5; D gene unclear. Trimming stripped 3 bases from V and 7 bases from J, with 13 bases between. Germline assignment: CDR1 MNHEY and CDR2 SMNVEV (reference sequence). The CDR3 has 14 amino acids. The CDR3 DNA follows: TGTGCCAGCAGTTTCGCCCTATCTGGCCAGCCCCAGCATTTT. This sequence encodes CASSFALSGQPQHF.

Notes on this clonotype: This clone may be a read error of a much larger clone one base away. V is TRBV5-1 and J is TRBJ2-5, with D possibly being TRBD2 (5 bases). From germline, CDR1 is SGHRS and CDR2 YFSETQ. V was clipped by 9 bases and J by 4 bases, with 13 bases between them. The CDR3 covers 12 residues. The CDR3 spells CANSSDRETQYF. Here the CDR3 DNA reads TGCGCCAACAGTAGCGATCGAGAGACCCAGTACTTC.

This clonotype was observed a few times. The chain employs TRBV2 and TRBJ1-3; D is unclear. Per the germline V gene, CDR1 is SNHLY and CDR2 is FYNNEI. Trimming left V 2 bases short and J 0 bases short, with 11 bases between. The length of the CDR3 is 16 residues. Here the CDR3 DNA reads TGTGCCAGCAGTGAAACCTCCTCTAGCTCTGGAAACACCATATATTTT. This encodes CASSETSSSSGNTIYF.

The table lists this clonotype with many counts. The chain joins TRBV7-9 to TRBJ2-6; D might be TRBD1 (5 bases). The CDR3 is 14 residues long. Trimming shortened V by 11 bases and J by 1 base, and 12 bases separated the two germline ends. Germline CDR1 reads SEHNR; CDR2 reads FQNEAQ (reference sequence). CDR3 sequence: CALGAGSGANVLTF. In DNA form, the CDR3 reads TGTGCCCTAGGGGCCGGGTCTGGGGCCAACGTCCTGACTTTC.

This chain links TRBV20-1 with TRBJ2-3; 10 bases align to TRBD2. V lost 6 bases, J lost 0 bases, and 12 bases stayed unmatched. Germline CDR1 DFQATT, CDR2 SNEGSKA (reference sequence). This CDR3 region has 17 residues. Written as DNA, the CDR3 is TGCAGTGCGCGAAGGACTAGCGGAGGCTCGAGCACAGATACGCAGTATTTT. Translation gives CSARRTSGGSSTDTQYF.

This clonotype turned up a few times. DNA of the CDR3: TGTGCCAGCAGTCGGCCCCAGGGGGATGAGCAGTTCTTC. Protein product: CASSRPQGDEQFF. This rearrangement joins TRBV7-9 to TRBJ2-1, with 7 positions matching TRBD1. The CDR3 is made up of 13 amino acids. Germline values: CDR1 SEHNR, CDR2 FQNEAQ (reference sequence). The junction had 7 bases not matched to a gene; V was cut back by 6 bases and J by 8 bases.

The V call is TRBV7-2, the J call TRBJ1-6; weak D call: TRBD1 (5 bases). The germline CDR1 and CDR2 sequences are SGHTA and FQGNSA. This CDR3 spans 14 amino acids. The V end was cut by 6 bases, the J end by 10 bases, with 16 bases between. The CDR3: CASRRGPEGSPLHF. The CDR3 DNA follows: TGTGCCAGCAGGCGGGGCCCCGAGGGCTCACCCCTCCACTTT.

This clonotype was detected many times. This CDR3 reads CASSWGLARYEQFF. CDR3 DNA sequence: TGTGCCAGCAGCTGGGGACTAGCGAGGTATGAGCAGTTCTTC. This rearrangement joins TRBV7-9 to TRBJ2-1, with TRBD2 matching 10 bases. CDR1 SEHNR and CDR2 FQNEAQ come from the germline V gene (reference sequence). This CDR3 has 14 residues. J was trimmed by 8 bases and V by 4 bases; bases with no gene match: 5.

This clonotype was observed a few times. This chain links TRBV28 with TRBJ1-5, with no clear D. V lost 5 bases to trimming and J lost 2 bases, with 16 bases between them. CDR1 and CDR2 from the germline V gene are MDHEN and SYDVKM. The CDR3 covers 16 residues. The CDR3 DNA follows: TGTGCCAGCAGTCCGTTTAGCAGCCAAGGCAATCAGCCCCAGCATTTT. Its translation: CASSPFSSQGNQPQHF.

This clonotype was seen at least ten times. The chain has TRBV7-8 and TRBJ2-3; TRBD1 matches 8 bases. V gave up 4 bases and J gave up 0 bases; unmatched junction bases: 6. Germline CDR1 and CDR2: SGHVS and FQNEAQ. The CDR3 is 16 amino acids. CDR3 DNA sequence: TGTGCCAGCAGCTCCCCGACAGGGGCTAGCACAGATACGCAGTATTTT. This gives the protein CASSSPTGASTDTQYF. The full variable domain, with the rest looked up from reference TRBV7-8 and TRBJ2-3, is GAGVSQSPRYKVAKRGQDVALRCDPISGHVSLFWYQQALGQGPEFLTYFQNEAQLDKSGLPSDRFFAERPEGSVSTLKIQRTQQEDSAVYLCASSSPTGASTDTQYFGPGTRLTVL.

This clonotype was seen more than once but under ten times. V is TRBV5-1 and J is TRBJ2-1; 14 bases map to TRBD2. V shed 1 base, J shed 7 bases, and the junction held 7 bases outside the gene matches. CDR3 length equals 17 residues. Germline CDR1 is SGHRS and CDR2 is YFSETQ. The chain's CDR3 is CASSLRTSGGPPNEQFF. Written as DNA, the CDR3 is TGCGCCAGCAGCTTGCGGACTAGCGGGGGGCCCCCAAATGAGCAGTTCTTC.

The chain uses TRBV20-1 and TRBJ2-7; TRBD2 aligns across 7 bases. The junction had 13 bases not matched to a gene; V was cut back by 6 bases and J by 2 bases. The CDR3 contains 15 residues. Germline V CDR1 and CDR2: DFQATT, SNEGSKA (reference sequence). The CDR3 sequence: CSAQLAAGTTYEQYF. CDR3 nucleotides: TGCAGTGCCCAACTTGCGGCAGGGACTACCTACGAGCAGTACTTC.

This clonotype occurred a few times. CDR3 sequence: CASSFSSGGGSTEAFF. In DNA, the CDR3 is TGCGCCAGCAGCTTTTCCTCCGGAGGAGGGAGTACTGAAGCTTTCTTT. This sequence joins TRBV5-1 and TRBJ1-1; D unclear. The V end lost 2 bases, the J end lost 5 bases, and 19 bases lay between the germline ends. The CDR3 runs to 16 residues. Germline lookup yields CDR1 SGHRS and CDR2 YFSETQ.

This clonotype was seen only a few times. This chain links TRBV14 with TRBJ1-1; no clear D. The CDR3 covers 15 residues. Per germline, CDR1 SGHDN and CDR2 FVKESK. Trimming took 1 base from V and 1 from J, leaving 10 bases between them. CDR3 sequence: CASSQVWKGNTEAFF. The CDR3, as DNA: TGTGCCAGCAGCCAAGTCTGGAAGGGGAACACTGAAGCTTTCTTT.